Below, one T cell receptor (beta chain) is given with its context. The CDR3 contains 19 residues. The sample is drawn from a study of blood T cell repertoires in COVID-19. In the study overall: Spain, Italy and the United States supplied samples that represented acute and convalescent COVID-19. Sources were T cells, B-cell-depleted T cells, or PBMCs; the material itself was cDNA or gDNA.

The assay was immunoSEQ multiplex PCR, and TCRdb's table has in-frame clones only and misses some. The sample has about 63,000 clones; roughly nine tenths are singletons. This chain links TRBV21-1 with TRBJ2-7; the D call of TRBD2 is as the table states it, not checked on the DNA. TRBV21-1 represents a pseudogene. The source of this sequence is a woman at least 80 years old with acute or convalescent COVID-19. Specimen: peripheral blood. This chain's CDR3 is CASSKGPLTSVRSSYEQYF. The CDR3 nucleotides read TGTGCCAGCAGCAAAGGCCCCCTGACTAGCGTACGGAGCTCCTACGAGCAGTACTTC.